The present T cell receptor (beta chain) was sequenced within a study of CD8 T cell repertoires and HIV-1 epitope variants. Points on this clone: Its antigen is unidentified.

Method: immunoSEQ multiplex PCR; TCRdb's copy keeps in-frame clones and lacks some. This repertoire shows a few thousand clones, 55% to 70% found once; its top ten account for around 45%. The length of the CDR3 is 15 residues. V was cut by 0 bases and J by 1 base, with 10 bases left in between. Germline CDR1 reads SGHRS; CDR2 reads YFSETQ. The TCR comes from a male donor with HIV. The gene calls are TRBV5-1 and TRBJ1-1; D ambiguous. The sample consisted of cultured CD8+ T cells derived from PBMCs. The CDR3 DNA follows: TGCGCCAGCAGCTTGGAGGGAAGAACGAACACTGAAGCTTTCTTT. This gives the protein CASSLEGRTNTEAFF.